This TCR beta chain was obtained from a study of control samples from healthy donors and cancer patients. Germline loops: CDR1 SGHVS, CDR2 FQNEAQ. Trimming cost V 1 base and J 4 bases; bases outside gene matches: 5. This CDR3 has 16 residues. Assay: immunoSEQ multiplex PCR; the TCRdb copy retains only in-frame clones and omits some. The sample has about 54,000 clones, around 97% seen once. This rearrangement joins TRBV7-8 to TRBJ2-5, with 11 nucleotides matching TRBD1. The clonotype originates from a woman under 40 in good health. The source material was blood. CDR3 nucleotide sequence: TGTGCCAGCAGCTTAGTAACCGGGACAGGGGGAGAGACCCAGTACTTC. This translates into CASSLVTGTGGETQYF.